This T cell receptor (beta chain) comes out of a study of T cell changes during pregnancy in multiple sclerosis. V shed 5 bases and J shed 1 base, with 13 bases lying between them. Germline loops: CDR1 LNHDA, CDR2 SQIVND (reference sequence). The CDR3 extends over 15 amino acids. Only in-frame clones appear in the TCRdb table, and some are missing; sequencing was by immunoSEQ multiplex PCR. Here the sample spans approximately 52,000 clones, 80% to 95% being singletons. This chain connects TRBV19 to TRBJ2-3; TRBD2 is a possible D gene (6 bases). Here the sequenced sample was CD4+ T cells from peripheral blood mononuclear cells, taken in the third trimester of pregnancy. The TCR sequence derives from a female donor with multiple sclerosis, enrolled in a pregnancy study. The CDR3 reads CASSLLGEGTDTQYF. CDR3 nucleotide sequence: TGTGCCAGTAGTCTCTTGGGGGAGGGCACAGATACGCAGTATTTT.